One TCR beta chain is described in this entry. This clonotype appeared a few times. The clone's antigen remains unknown. Qualities for individual bases were not recorded, and no much larger clone is one base off. This entry comes from a study of early T cells in non-severe SARS-CoV-2 infection (dated by TCRdb to about 2021). Background for the entire study: Bulk RNA from unsorted whole blood was used for TCR sequencing, so alpha and beta chains could not be paired.

Library prep was done by 5' RACE. Sequencing relied on a NextSeq 500. The TCR library protocol attached unique molecular identifiers to individual cDNA molecules to correct for sequencing error and PCR bias. Both TCR alpha and beta chains were sequenced, and tight co-correlation was observed between alpha and beta sequence abundances in each sample. In the authors' own workflow: Decombinator V4 was used to annotate TCR sequences for V gene, J gene and CDR3. TCRs were defined as expanded if a significant change between any two time points was detected under a Poisson model with p below 0.0001. TCR abundances were normalised to the total number of TCRs sequenced per sample and expressed as counts per million. TRAV1-2 paired with TRAJ12, TRAJ20 or TRAJ33 defined MAIT TCRs, while TRAV10 paired with TRAJ18 defined iNKT TCRs. VDJdb, accessed on 1 November 2021, was searched for TCRs annotated for CMV, EBV and SARS-CoV-2, and TCRs annotated for more than one antigen were excluded. TCRdb itself trimmed the public reads at Q25 with fastp, ran MiXCR and retained productive beta chains. Identical CDR3 proteins give one entry, which carries the most common genes and DNA. TCRdb's processing, not the authors' own work, is the source of the V and J calls. The sample includes approximately 69,000 distinct CDR3 sequences, with 10% to 15% observed a single time. The top ten constitute around 5.8% of the sample.

The study was a case-control design nested within a healthcare worker cohort in London, UK, with weekly nasopharyngeal swab PCR tests and blood sampling. Between 23 and 31 March 2020, the week of the UK lockdown, healthcare workers were enrolled and then followed up weekly for as long as 16 weeks. CDR1 is given as KGHDR and CDR2 as SFDVKD, both from the germline V gene. The CDR3 numbers 14 residues from cysteine through phenylalanine. Only the CDR3 region is kept as DNA, spanning 42 bases read in frame from base 1. V trim: 6 bases; J trim: 5 bases; unmatched bases: 6. The paper as a whole reports these results and caveats: Matching against VDJdb was skewed toward anti-spike CD8 responses, likely underestimated virus-specific expansions, and missed private and CD4 specificities.

Recombination joined TRBV24-1 with TRBJ2-5, with 9 central nucleotides matching TRBD2. Sequencing was performed on whole blood. The TCR originated in an adult who was a healthcare worker with PCR-confirmed SARS-CoV-2 infection or an uninfected control (not recorded which). The sequence in DNA is TGTGCCACCAGTCAGGCGGGGGGGTTGGAGACCCAGTACTTC. This sequence encodes CATSQAGGLETQYF.